Below, 9 T cell receptor beta chains from the same sample are listed, as sequenced in a study of cytomegalovirus exposure and HLA in healthy donors. Researchers ran the PCR with 60 Vbeta and 13 Jbeta primers. Measured with immunoSEQ multiplex PCR; TCRdb has only the in-frame clones, and not every one. Of 130,000 or so clones listed, around 70% were seen once; the top ten hold more than 6%. Material: PBMCs. The receptors shown here come from a man in his forties in good health and CMV-seropositive.

The chain employs TRBV29-1 and TRBJ1-1; D gene unclear. Trimming shortened V by 1 base and J by 6 bases, and 12 bases separated the two germline ends. CDR1 and CDR2 (germline): SQVTM, ANQGSEA. The CDR3 contains 13 residues. The CDR3 sequence: CSVEGGTGAEAFF. CDR3 DNA: TGCAGCGTTGAAGGAGGTACTGGCGCTGAAGCTTTCTTT.

The chain combines TRBV5-6 with TRBJ1-3; a weak D match, TRBD1 (5 bases). Germline assignment: CDR1 SGHDT and CDR2 YYEEEE. V was pared by 0 bases and J by 0 bases, with 7 bases between. This CDR3 has 15 residues. This CDR3 is CASSLGQLSGNTIYF. The CDR3 DNA follows: TGTGCCAGCAGCTTGGGACAGCTCTCTGGAAACACCATATATTTT. The full variable domain, rest sourced from reference TRBV5-6 and TRBJ1-3, is DAGVTQSPTHLIKTRGQQVTLRCSPKSGHDTVSWYQQALGQGPQFIFQYYEEEERQRGNFPDRFSGHQFPNYSSELNVNALLLGDSALYLCASSLGQLSGNTIYFGEGSWLTVV.

V is TRBV2 and J is TRBJ1-4; D not certain. This CDR3 comprises 15 residues. V was shortened by 4 bases and J by 0 bases, with 9 bases between the two germline ends. Germline V gene sequence: CDR1 SNHLY, CDR2 FYNNEI. CDR3 region: CASSGILATNEKLFF. The CDR3, as DNA: TGTGCCAGCAGTGGTATACTTGCAACTAATGAAAAACTGTTTTTT.

The V and J genes are TRBV21-1 and TRBJ2-7; TRBD2 is taken as the D call from the table, unchecked against the DNA. TRBV21-1 represents a pseudogene. This CDR3 is 15 amino acids long. The DNA for the CDR3 is TGTGCCAGCAGCAATGGGGGACTAGCGGGAGACGAGCAGTACTTC. Protein: CASSNGGLAGDEQYF.

The rearrangement joins TRBV28 to TRBJ1-6; maybe TRBD1 (6 bases). Between the trimmed V and J ends, which lost 3 bases and 7 bases, there was a span of 10 bases. The CDR3 consists of 14 residues. Per the germline V gene, CDR1 is MDHEN and CDR2 is SYDVKM. CDR3 nucleotide sequence: TGTGCCAGCAGTTTCAGGGGTTGGAATTCACCCCTCCACTTT. Amino acids: CASSFRGWNSPLHF. Full variable domain (rest looked up from reference TRBV28 and TRBJ1-6): DVKVTQSSRYLVKRTGEKVFLECVQDMDHENMFWYRQDPGLGLRLIYFSYDVKMKEKGDIPEGYSVSREKKERFSLILESASTNQTSMYLCASSFRGWNSPLHFGNGTRLTVT.

The chain carries TRBV28 and TRBJ1-4; 12 bases map to TRBD1. The J segment lost 7 bases and the V segment lost 4 bases, leaving 10 bases of the junction unmatched. Germline CDR1 reads MDHEN; CDR2 reads SYDVKM. The CDR3 contains 17 residues. CDR3: CASSSYRDRGRGEKLFF. In DNA form, the CDR3 reads TGTGCCAGCAGTTCTTACCGGGACAGGGGGCGAGGTGAAAAACTGTTTTTT.

This clone was detected a few times. The chain employs TRBV28 and TRBJ2-7, with 8 bases that match TRBD1. V lost 0 bases, J lost 3 bases, and 4 bases stayed unmatched. The CDR3 is made up of 15 amino acids. The germline V gene has CDR1 MDHEN and CDR2 SYDVKM. The CDR3 spells CASSLWTGENYEQYF. For the CDR3, the DNA is TGTGCCAGCAGTTTATGGACAGGGGAGAACTACGAGCAGTACTTC.

This sequence joins TRBV11-3 and TRBJ2-3, with D possibly TRBD1 on 6 matching bases. The germline V gene encodes CDR1 SGHNT and CDR2 YENEEA. This CDR3 region has 14 residues. Trimming cost V 1 base and J 2 bases, with 7 bases left between them. The CDR3 coding sequence is TGTGCCAGCAGCTTAGGACAGGCCACAGATACGCAGTATTTT. Its translation: CASSLGQATDTQYF.

The chain couples TRBV15 to TRBJ1-6; 8 nucleotides align to TRBD1. Trimming cost V 1 base and J 8 bases; bases outside gene matches: 4. There are 15 residues in the CDR3. Germline lookup yields CDR1 LNHNV and CDR2 YYDKDF (reference sequence). The CDR3 DNA sequence: TGTGCCACCAGCAGAGGACAGGGGCGGCATTCACCCCTCCACTTT. Translation: CATSRGQGRHSPLHF.